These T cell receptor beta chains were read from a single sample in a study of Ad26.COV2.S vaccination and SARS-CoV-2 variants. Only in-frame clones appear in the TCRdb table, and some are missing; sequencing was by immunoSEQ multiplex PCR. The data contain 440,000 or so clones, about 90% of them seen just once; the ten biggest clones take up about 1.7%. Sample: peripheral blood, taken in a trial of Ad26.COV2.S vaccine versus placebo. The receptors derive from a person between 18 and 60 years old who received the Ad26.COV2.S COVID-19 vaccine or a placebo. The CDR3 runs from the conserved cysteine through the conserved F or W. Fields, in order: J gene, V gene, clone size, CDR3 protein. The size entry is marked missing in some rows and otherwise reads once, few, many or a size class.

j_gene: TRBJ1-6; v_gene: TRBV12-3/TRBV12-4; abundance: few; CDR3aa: CASSLGSTPLHF
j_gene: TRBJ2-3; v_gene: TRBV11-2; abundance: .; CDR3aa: CASSLNRDRGQYF
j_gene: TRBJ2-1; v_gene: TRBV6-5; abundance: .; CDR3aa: CASSYETRVSEQFF
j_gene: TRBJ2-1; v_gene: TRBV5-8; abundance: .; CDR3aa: CASSPYSGGLYNEQFF
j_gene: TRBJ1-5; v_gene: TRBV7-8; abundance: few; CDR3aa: CASSFGAGFRNRQPQHF
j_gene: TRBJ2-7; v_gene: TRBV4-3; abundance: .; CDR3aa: CASSQDRAGRRSYEQYF
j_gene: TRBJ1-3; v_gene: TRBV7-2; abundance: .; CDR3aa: CASSLGSGAGNTIYF
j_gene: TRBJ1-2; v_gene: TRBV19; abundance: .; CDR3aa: CASLRWTGRDYGYTF
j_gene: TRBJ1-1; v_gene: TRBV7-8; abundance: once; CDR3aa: CASRRTGGIRTEAFF
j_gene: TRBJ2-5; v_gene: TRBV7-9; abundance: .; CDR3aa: CASNTSWRERGGLDRTQYF
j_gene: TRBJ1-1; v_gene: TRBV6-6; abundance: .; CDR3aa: CASSSGGVMNTEAFF
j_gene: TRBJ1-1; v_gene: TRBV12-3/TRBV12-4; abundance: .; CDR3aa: CASRRDLF
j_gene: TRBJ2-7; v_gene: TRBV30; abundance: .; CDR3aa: CAWSVLYEQYF
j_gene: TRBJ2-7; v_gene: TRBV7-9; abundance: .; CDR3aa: CASSLVRVPYEQYF
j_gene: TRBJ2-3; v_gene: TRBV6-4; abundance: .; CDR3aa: CASSDSKTSGETDTQYF
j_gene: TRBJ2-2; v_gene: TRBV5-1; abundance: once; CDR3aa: CASSPNGGTNTGELFF
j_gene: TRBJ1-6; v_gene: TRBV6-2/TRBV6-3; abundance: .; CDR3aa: CASSDLLPLHF
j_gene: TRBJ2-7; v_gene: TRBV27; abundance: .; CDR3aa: CASSLMGGAYEQYF
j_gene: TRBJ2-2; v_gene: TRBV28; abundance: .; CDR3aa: CASNERRIAGSTGELFF
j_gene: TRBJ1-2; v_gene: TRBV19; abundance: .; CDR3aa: CASSRGQEYYGYTF
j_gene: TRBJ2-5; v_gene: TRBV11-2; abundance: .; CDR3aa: CASSLGPLRGQETQYF
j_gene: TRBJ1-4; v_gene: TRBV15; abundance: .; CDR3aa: CAIPGQDEKLFF
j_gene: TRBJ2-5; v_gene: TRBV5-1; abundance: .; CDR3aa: CASSLNRGSRETQYF
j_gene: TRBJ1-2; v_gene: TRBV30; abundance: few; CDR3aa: CAWSAGQQSGGYTF
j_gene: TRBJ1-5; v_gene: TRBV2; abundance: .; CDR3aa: CASSEGNQPQHF
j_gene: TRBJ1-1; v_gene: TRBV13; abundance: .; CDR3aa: CASSSEQGPITEAFF
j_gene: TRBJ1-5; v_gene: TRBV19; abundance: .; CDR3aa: CASKGSGQGNQPQHF
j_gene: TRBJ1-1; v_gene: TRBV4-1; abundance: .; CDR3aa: CASSSQGSDWAFF
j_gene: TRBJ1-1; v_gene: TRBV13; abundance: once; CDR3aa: CASSGGPGQGARGTEAFF
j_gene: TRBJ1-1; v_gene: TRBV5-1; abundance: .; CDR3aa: CASTAGSGTEAFF
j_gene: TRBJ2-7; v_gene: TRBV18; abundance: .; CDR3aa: CASSPPFFGGSSYEQYF
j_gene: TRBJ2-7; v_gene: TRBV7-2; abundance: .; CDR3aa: CASSLAGSYEQYF
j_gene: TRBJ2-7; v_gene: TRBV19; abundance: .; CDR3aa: CASSPAPYEQYF
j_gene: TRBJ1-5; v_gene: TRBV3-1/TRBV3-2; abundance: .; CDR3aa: CASSLRDRGPSNQPQHF
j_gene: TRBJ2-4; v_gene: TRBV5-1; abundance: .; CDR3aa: CASSVRLEAGANIQYF
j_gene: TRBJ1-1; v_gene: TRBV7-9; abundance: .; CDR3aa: CASSFLVRNSEAFF
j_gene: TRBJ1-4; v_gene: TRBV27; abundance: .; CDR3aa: CASREGAYGGNEKLFF
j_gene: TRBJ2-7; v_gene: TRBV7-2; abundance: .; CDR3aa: CASSLGSRGGSSYEQYF
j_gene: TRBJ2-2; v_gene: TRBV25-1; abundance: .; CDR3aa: CASSDRGVFTGELFF
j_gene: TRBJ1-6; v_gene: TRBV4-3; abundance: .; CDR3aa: CASSQDPGSPLHF
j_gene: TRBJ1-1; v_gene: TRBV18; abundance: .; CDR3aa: CASSGRALQGHTEAFF
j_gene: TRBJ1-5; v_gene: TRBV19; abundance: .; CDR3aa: CATQRQGAGNQPQHF
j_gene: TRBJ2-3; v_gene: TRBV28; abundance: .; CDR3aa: CASSLTALTEDTQYF
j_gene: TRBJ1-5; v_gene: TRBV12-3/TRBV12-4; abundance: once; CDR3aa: CASRGSNQPQHF